A selection of T cell receptor beta chains follows, all from one sample in a study of early stage breast cancer tumors. Libraries were prepared by immunoSEQ multiplex PCR; TCRdb keeps only in-frame clonotypes and omits some of them. The sample lists roughly 5,000 clones; roughly two thirds were seen once. Sequencing input: breast tumor tissue. All receptors derive from a person in their sixties or seventies with breast cancer. The CDR3 runs from the conserved cysteine through the conserved F or W. Fields, in order: CDR3 protein, CDR3 DNA, V gene, J gene, D gene, clone size. D genes are given only for firm matches. A row's size may be missing; if present it is once, few, many or a size class.

CDR3aa: CASSEGGFDQPQHF
CDR3nt: TGTGCCAGCAGTGAAGGGGGGTTCGATCAGCCCCAGCATTTT
v_gene: TRBV2
j_gene: TRBJ1-5
d_gene: -
abundance: -

CDR3aa: CASSLLGFDTEAFF
CDR3nt: TGTGCCAGCAGCTTGCTGGGGTTTGACACTGAAGCTTTCTTT
v_gene: TRBV11-3
j_gene: TRBJ1-1
d_gene: -
abundance: -

CDR3aa: CASSPNGNQPQHF
CDR3nt: TGTGCCAGCAGCCCGAACGGCAATCAGCCCCAGCATTTT
v_gene: TRBV7-3
j_gene: TRBJ1-5
d_gene: -
abundance: -

CDR3aa: CASRPPGGVNEQYF
CDR3nt: TGTGCCAGCCGCCCCCCCGGTGGGGTAAACGAGCAGTACTTC
v_gene: TRBV28
j_gene: TRBJ2-7
d_gene: -
abundance: -

CDR3aa: CASSAGARTEAFF
CDR3nt: TGTGCCAGCAGTGCAGGGGCTCGGACTGAAGCTTTCTTT
v_gene: TRBV6-4
j_gene: TRBJ1-1
d_gene: -
abundance: -

CDR3aa: CASDPGGLGFTNTGELFF
CDR3nt: TGTGCCTCCGACCCCGGGGGGCTAGGATTTACGAACACCGGGGAGCTGTTTTTT
v_gene: TRBV25-1
j_gene: TRBJ2-2
d_gene: -
abundance: -

CDR3aa: CASSYTGGTNEKLFF
CDR3nt: TGTGCCAGCAGTTACACAGGGGGCACTAATGAAAAACTGTTTTTT
v_gene: TRBV6-6
j_gene: TRBJ1-4
d_gene: TRBD1
abundance: once

CDR3aa: CASSKVRESNEQFF
CDR3nt: TGTGCCAGCAGCAAGGTGCGGGAGTCCAATGAGCAGTTCTTC
v_gene: TRBV7-2
j_gene: TRBJ2-1
d_gene: TRBD2
abundance: -

CDR3aa: CASSESQGGHSPLHF
CDR3nt: TGTGCCAGCAGCGAGTCACAGGGTGGGCATTCACCCCTCCACTTT
v_gene: TRBV9
j_gene: TRBJ1-6
d_gene: -
abundance: -

CDR3aa: CASSLVRGLAGDSAGELFF
CDR3nt: TGTGCCAGCAGCTTAGTTCGCGGACTAGCGGGAGATAGTGCCGGGGAGCTGTTTTTT
v_gene: TRBV7-2
j_gene: TRBJ2-2
d_gene: TRBD2
abundance: -

CDR3aa: CASSQEAGGLVDTQYF
CDR3nt: TGCGCCAGCAGCCAGGAAGCGGGGGGGCTAGTAGATACGCAGTATTTT
v_gene: TRBV4-1
j_gene: TRBJ2-3
d_gene: TRBD2
abundance: -

CDR3aa: CASGLDRVTDTQYF
CDR3nt: TGTGCTAGTGGTTTGGACAGGGTGACAGATACGCAGTATTTT
v_gene: TRBV12-5
j_gene: TRBJ2-3
d_gene: -
abundance: -

CDR3aa: CASYPKRIERLDTQYF
CDR3nt: TGTGCCAGCTACCCTAAGCGGATTGAAAGGTTAGATACGCAGTATTTT
v_gene: TRBV2
j_gene: TRBJ2-3
d_gene: -
abundance: -

CDR3aa: CASSQDSQGRGGNEQFF
CDR3nt: TGCGCCAGCAGCCAAGATTCCCAGGGGCGAGGGGGCAATGAGCAGTTCTTC
v_gene: TRBV4-3
j_gene: TRBJ2-1
d_gene: -
abundance: -

CDR3aa: CASSLLGQVAAFF
CDR3nt: TGTGCCAGCAGCTTATTGGGACAGGTCGCGGCTTTCTTT
v_gene: TRBV7-8
j_gene: TRBJ1-1
d_gene: TRBD1
abundance: few

CDR3aa: CASSRPGPDTQYF
CDR3nt: TGTGCCAGCAGCCGCCCCGGGCCAGATACGCAGTATTTT
v_gene: TRBV7-2
j_gene: TRBJ2-3
d_gene: -
abundance: -

CDR3aa: CASSFAGTGFHTEAFF
CDR3nt: TGTGCCAGCAGTTTTGCCGGGACAGGGTTCCACACTGAAGCTTTCTTT
v_gene: TRBV27
j_gene: TRBJ1-1
d_gene: TRBD1
abundance: -

CDR3aa: CASSDGLDTGELFF
CDR3nt: TGTGCCAGCAGTGACGGTTTAGACACCGGGGAGCTGTTTTTT
v_gene: TRBV6-4
j_gene: TRBJ2-2
d_gene: -
abundance: -

CDR3aa: CASGRGGRFGRTDTQYF
CDR3nt: TGTGCCAGCGGTAGAGGGGGCCGGTTTGGGCGCACAGATACGCAGTATTTT
v_gene: TRBV2
j_gene: TRBJ2-3
d_gene: TRBD1
abundance: -

CDR3aa: CASSPQLAAGTQYF
CDR3nt: TGTGCCAGCAGCCCTCAACTAGCGGCCGGTACGCAGTATTTT
v_gene: TRBV9
j_gene: TRBJ2-3
d_gene: TRBD2
abundance: once

CDR3aa: CASSVVGRSSGNTIYF
CDR3nt: TGTGCCAGCAGCGTAGTGGGCAGGAGCTCTGGAAACACCATATATTTT
v_gene: TRBV9
j_gene: TRBJ1-3
d_gene: -
abundance: -

CDR3aa: CASSFSLGSSEQYF
CDR3nt: TGTGCCAGCAGCTTTAGCCTAGGCAGTAGCGAGCAGTACTTC
v_gene: TRBV4-2
j_gene: TRBJ2-7
d_gene: -
abundance: -

CDR3aa: CASSEYRGVGEKLFF
CDR3nt: TGTGCCAGCAGCGAATACAGGGGCGTTGGGGAAAAACTGTTTTTT
v_gene: TRBV9
j_gene: TRBJ1-4
d_gene: TRBD1
abundance: large

CDR3aa: CASSQDWGSDGYTF
CDR3nt: TGCGCCAGCAGCCAAGATTGGGGCAGTGATGGCTACACCTTC
v_gene: TRBV4-1
j_gene: TRBJ1-2
d_gene: -
abundance: -

CDR3aa: CATSRVRSGANVLTF
CDR3nt: TGTGCCACCAGCAGAGTCCGCTCTGGGGCCAACGTCCTGACTTTC
v_gene: TRBV15
j_gene: TRBJ2-6
d_gene: -
abundance: -

CDR3aa: CASSPLAGANNEQFF
CDR3nt: TGTGCCAGCAGCCCTCTAGCGGGGGCCAACAATGAGCAGTTCTTC
v_gene: TRBV4-2
j_gene: TRBJ2-1
d_gene: TRBD2
abundance: -

CDR3aa: CASSFLAGGQDTQYF
CDR3nt: TGCGCCAGCAGCTTCCTAGCGGGGGGGCAAGATACGCAGTATTTT
v_gene: TRBV5-1
j_gene: TRBJ2-3
d_gene: TRBD2
abundance: once

CDR3aa: CASSQDGGSRIQYF
CDR3nt: TGTGCCAGCAGCCAAGATGGCGGGAGCCGCATTCAGTACTTC
v_gene: TRBV4-2
j_gene: TRBJ2-4
d_gene: TRBD2
abundance: -

CDR3aa: CASSEAMGGGDHEQYF
CDR3nt: TGTGCCAGCAGTGAAGCGATGGGAGGGGGGGACCACGAGCAGTACTTC
v_gene: TRBV6-1
j_gene: TRBJ2-7
d_gene: -
abundance: -

CDR3aa: CASSLQRGVADTQYF
CDR3nt: TGTGCCAGCAGCTTACAGCGGGGGGTTGCAGATACGCAGTATTTT
v_gene: TRBV7-9
j_gene: TRBJ2-3
d_gene: TRBD2
abundance: -

CDR3aa: CASSENAGGTTGELFF
CDR3nt: TGTGCCAGCAGTGAAAACGCGGGGGGGACCACCGGGGAGCTGTTTTTT
v_gene: TRBV2
j_gene: TRBJ2-2
d_gene: TRBD2
abundance: -

CDR3aa: CASSPTAFDSYTF
CDR3nt: TGTGCCAGCAGTCCGACAGCTTTTGATAGCTACACCTTC
v_gene: TRBV7-6
j_gene: TRBJ1-2
d_gene: -
abundance: -

CDR3aa: CASSPPGSGNTIYF
CDR3nt: TGTGCCAGCTCACCACCAGGCTCTGGAAACACCATATATTTT
v_gene: TRBV18
j_gene: TRBJ1-3
d_gene: -
abundance: -

CDR3aa: CASSLRLAGVWEQFF
CDR3nt: TGCGCCAGCAGCTTGCGTCTAGCGGGAGTCTGGGAGCAGTTCTTC
v_gene: TRBV5-1
j_gene: TRBJ2-1
d_gene: TRBD2
abundance: -

CDR3aa: CASSKVPWGYTF
CDR3nt: TGTGCCAGCAGCAAAGTTCCGTGGGGCTACACCTTC
v_gene: TRBV21-1
j_gene: TRBJ1-2
d_gene: -
abundance: -

CDR3aa: CASWGAGNTIYF
CDR3nt: TGTGCCAGCTGGGGGGCTGGAAACACCATATATTTT
v_gene: TRBV7-8
j_gene: TRBJ1-3
d_gene: -
abundance: -

CDR3aa: CASSRDGRTYEQYF
CDR3nt: TGTGCCAGCAGTCGGGACGGGAGGACCTACGAGCAGTACTTC
v_gene: TRBV6-5
j_gene: TRBJ2-7
d_gene: TRBD2
abundance: -

CDR3aa: CASSDLGGDEQFF
CDR3nt: TGTGCCAGCAGCGACCTCGGAGGGGATGAGCAGTTCTTC
v_gene: TRBV9
j_gene: TRBJ2-1
d_gene: -
abundance: once

CDR3aa: CASGFIRDRSYTQYF
CDR3nt: TGTGCTAGTGGTTTTATCCGGGACAGAAGTTATACGCAGTATTTT
v_gene: TRBV12-5
j_gene: TRBJ2-3
d_gene: TRBD1
abundance: -

CDR3aa: CASSLEGAGGNEKLFF
CDR3nt: TGCGCCAGCAGCTTGGAGGGGGCCGGAGGTAATGAAAAACTGTTTTTT
v_gene: TRBV5-1
j_gene: TRBJ1-4
d_gene: TRBD1
abundance: once

CDR3aa: CASSQPPGELSSGNTIYF
CDR3nt: TGCGCCAGCAGCCAACCACCGGGGGAACTTAGCTCTGGAAACACCATATATTTT
v_gene: TRBV4-1
j_gene: TRBJ1-3
d_gene: -
abundance: -

CDR3aa: CASSKQEINQPQHF
CDR3nt: TGTGCCAGCAGTAAACAGGAAATCAATCAGCCCCAGCATTTT
v_gene: TRBV6-6
j_gene: TRBJ1-5
d_gene: -
abundance: -

CDR3aa: CASSLGAGANVLTF
CDR3nt: TGTGCCAGCAGCTTGGGGGCTGGGGCCAACGTCCTGACTTTC
v_gene: TRBV5-6
j_gene: TRBJ2-6
d_gene: -
abundance: -

CDR3aa: CASSRSSGTEGETQYF
CDR3nt: TGTGCCAGCAGTCGGAGTAGCGGGACCGAGGGGGAGACCCAGTACTTC
v_gene: TRBV28
j_gene: TRBJ2-5
d_gene: TRBD2
abundance: -

CDR3aa: CASTPRDLPYEQYF
CDR3nt: TGTGCCAGCACCCCCCGGGACTTGCCCTACGAGCAGTACTTC
v_gene: TRBV6-5
j_gene: TRBJ2-7
d_gene: -
abundance: -

CDR3aa: CASSSSRVEAFF
CDR3nt: TGTGCCAGCAGTTCATCCCGGGTTGAAGCTTTCTTT
v_gene: TRBV28
j_gene: TRBJ1-1
d_gene: -
abundance: -

CDR3aa: CASRDLGSSTDTQYF
CDR3nt: TGCGCCAGCAGGGACTTGGGGTCTAGCACAGATACGCAGTATTTT
v_gene: TRBV5-1
j_gene: TRBJ2-3
d_gene: -
abundance: large

CDR3aa: CASSLRGWTGGSDTQYF
CDR3nt: TGTGCCAGCAGCCTACGAGGATGGACAGGGGGTTCAGATACGCAGTATTTT
v_gene: TRBV2
j_gene: TRBJ2-3
d_gene: TRBD1
abundance: once

CDR3aa: CAWSVRQGAEAFF
CDR3nt: TGTGCCTGGAGTGTACGACAGGGCGCTGAAGCTTTCTTT
v_gene: TRBV30
j_gene: TRBJ1-1
d_gene: TRBD1
abundance: -

CDR3aa: CASSIGQRVTYEQYF
CDR3nt: TGCGCCAGCAGCATCGGTCAGCGGGTGACCTACGAGCAGTACTTC
v_gene: TRBV5-1
j_gene: TRBJ2-7
d_gene: -
abundance: -

CDR3aa: CASSRLDTGDYTF
CDR3nt: TGTGCCAGCAGTCGGTTGGATACGGGGGACTACACCTTC
v_gene: TRBV28
j_gene: TRBJ1-2
d_gene: -
abundance: -

CDR3aa: CASSQDPGGSGGRTDTQYF
CDR3nt: TGTGCCAGCAGCCAAGACCCGGGGGGTAGCGGGGGGCGCACAGATACGCAGTATTTT
v_gene: TRBV4-2
j_gene: TRBJ2-3
d_gene: TRBD2
abundance: -

CDR3aa: CATSRGGDHSNEQFF
CDR3nt: TGTGCCACCAGCAGGGGGGGGGACCATAGCAATGAGCAGTTCTTC
v_gene: TRBV15
j_gene: TRBJ2-1
d_gene: TRBD2
abundance: -

CDR3aa: CASSLLLGAGEQYF
CDR3nt: TGTGCCAGCAGCTTATTGCTGGGGGCGGGCGAGCAGTACTTC
v_gene: TRBV7-9
j_gene: TRBJ2-7
d_gene: -
abundance: -

CDR3aa: CASASRGPDTQYF
CDR3nt: TGTGCCAGCGCCTCGCGGGGTCCAGATACGCAGTATTTT
v_gene: TRBV7-9
j_gene: TRBJ2-3
d_gene: -
abundance: few